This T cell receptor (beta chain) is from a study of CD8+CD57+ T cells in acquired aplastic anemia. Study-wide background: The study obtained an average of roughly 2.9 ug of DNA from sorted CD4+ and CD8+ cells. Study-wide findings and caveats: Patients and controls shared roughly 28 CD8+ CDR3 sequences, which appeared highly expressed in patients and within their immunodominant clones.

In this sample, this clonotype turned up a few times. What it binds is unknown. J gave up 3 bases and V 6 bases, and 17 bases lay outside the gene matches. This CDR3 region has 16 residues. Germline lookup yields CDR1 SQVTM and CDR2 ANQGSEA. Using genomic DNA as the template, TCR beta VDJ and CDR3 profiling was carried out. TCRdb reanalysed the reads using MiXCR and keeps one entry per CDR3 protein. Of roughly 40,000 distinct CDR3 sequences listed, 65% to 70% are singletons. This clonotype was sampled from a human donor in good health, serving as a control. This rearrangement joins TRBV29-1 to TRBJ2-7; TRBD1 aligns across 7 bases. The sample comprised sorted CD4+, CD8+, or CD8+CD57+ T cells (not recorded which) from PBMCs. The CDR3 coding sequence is TGCAGCGTCACAGGGACAGCCGGGACACTCGGCTACGAGCAGTACTTC. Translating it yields CSVTGTAGTLGYEQYF.